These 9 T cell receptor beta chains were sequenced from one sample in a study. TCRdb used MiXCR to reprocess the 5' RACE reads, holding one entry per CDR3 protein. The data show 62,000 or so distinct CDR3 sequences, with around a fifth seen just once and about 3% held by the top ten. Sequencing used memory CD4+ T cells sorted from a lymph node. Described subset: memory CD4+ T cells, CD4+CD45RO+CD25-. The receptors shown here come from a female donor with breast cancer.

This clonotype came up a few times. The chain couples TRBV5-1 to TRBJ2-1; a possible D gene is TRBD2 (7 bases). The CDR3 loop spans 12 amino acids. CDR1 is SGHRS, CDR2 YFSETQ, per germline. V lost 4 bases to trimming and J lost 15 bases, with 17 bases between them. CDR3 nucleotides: TGCGCCAGCAGCCCGAAAGGGGGGGGGTGGTTCTTC. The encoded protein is CASSPKGGGWFF.

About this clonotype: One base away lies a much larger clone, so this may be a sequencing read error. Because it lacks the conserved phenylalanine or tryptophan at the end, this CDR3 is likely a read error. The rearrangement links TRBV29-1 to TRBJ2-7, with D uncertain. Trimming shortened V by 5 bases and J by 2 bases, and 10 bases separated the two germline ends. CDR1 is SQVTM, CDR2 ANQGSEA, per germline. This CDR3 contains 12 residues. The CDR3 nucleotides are TGCAGCGTTAGATCCGGCACCTACGAGCAGTACTGC. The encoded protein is CSVRSGTYEQYC.

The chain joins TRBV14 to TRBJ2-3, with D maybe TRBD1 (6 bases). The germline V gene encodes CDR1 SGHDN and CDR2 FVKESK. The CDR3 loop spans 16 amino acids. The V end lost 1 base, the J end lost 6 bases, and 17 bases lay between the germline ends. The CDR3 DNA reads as TGTGCCAGCAGCCAAGGGGGGCGGTCCTTCGTGGATACGCAGTATTTT. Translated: CASSQGGRSFVDTQYF.

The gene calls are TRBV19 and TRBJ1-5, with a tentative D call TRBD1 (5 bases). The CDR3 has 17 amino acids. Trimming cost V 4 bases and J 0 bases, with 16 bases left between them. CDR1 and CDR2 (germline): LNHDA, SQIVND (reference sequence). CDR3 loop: CASSTPTADSSNQPQHF. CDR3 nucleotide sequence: TGTGCCAGTAGTACTCCGACAGCTGATAGTAGCAATCAGCCCCAGCATTTT.

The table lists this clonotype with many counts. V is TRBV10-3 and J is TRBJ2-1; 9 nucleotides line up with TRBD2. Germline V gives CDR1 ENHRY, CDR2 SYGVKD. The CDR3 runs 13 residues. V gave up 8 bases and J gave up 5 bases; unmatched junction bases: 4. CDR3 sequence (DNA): TGTGCCATCGAATCTAGCGGGGACAATGAGCAGTTCTTC. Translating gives CAIESSGDNEQFF.

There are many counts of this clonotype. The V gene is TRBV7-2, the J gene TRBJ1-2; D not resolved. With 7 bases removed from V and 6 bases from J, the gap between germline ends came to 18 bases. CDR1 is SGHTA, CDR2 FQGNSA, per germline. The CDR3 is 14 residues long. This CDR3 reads CASTVDPGTDGYTF. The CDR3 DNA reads TGTGCCAGCACCGTAGATCCAGGAACGGATGGCTACACCTTC.

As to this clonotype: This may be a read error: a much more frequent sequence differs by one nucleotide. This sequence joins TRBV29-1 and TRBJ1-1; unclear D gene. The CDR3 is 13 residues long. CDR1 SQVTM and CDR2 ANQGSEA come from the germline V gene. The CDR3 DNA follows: TGCAGCCCGACCACAGAGTTGAACACTGAAGCTTGCTTT. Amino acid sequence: CSPTTELNTEACF. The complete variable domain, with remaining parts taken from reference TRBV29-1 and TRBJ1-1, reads SAVISQKPSRDICQRGTSLTIQCQVDSQVTMMFWYRQQPGQSLTLIATANQGSEATYESGFVIDKFPISRPNLTFSTLTVSNMSPEDSSIYLCSPTTELNTEACFGQGTRLTVV.

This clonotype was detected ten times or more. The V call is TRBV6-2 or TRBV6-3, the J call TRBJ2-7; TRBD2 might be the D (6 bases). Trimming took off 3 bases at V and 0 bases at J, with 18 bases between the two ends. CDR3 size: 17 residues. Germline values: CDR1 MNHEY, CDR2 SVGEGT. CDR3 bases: TGTGCCAGCAGTTATTACCCAAGCGGGCGAAGCTCCTACGAGCAGTACTTC. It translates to CASSYYPSGRSSYEQYF.

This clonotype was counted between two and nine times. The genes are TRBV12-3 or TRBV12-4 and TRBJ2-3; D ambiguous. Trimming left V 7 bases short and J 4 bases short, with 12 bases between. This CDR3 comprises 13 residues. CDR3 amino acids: CASKPDEADTQYF. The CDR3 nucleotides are TGTGCCAGCAAACCGGACGAAGCAGATACGCAGTATTTT.